This T cell receptor (beta chain) was observed in a study of blood T cell repertoires in COVID-19. The repertoire was sequenced with immunoSEQ multiplex PCR; TCRdb's copy has only in-frame clones and lacks some. The sample contains 300,000 or so clones, roughly 90% of which appear only once. CDR1 is MNHNY and CDR2 is SVGAGI in the germline V gene (reference sequence). The CDR3 has 15 residues. Trimming cost V 5 bases and J 12 bases, with 20 bases left between them. The chain uses TRBV6-6 and TRBJ1-6; D is undetermined. This TCR was sampled from a man aged 18 to 35 who had recovered from COVID-19. Sequencing was carried out using peripheral blood. The CDR3 region has the DNA TGTGCCAGCAGTCCGCAGTGGGAGTTCGGTGTACCCCTCCACTTT. Protein product: CASSPQWEFGVPLHF.